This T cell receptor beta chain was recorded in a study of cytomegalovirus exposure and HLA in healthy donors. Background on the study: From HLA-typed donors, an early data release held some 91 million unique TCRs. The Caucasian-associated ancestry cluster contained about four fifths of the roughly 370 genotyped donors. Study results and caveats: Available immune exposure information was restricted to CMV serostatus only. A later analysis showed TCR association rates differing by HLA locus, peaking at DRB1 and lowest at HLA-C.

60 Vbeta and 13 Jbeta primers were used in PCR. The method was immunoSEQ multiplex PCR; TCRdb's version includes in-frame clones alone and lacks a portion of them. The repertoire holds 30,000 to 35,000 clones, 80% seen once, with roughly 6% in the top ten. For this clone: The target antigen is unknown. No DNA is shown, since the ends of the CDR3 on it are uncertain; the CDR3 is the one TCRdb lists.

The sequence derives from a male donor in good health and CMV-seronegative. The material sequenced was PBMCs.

The CDR3 reads CASILAGLDNEQFF. This chain uses TRBV7-8 with TRBJ2-1; TRBD2 was called by the table and not checked on the DNA. Germline CDR1 and CDR2: SGHVS and FQNEAQ. With termini counted, the CDR3 has 14 amino acids.